The 26 T cell receptor beta chains given below trace back to one sample, sequenced in a study of cytomegalovirus exposure and HLA in healthy donors. Primers: 60 Vbeta forward and 13 Jbeta reverse. The repertoire was sequenced with immunoSEQ multiplex PCR; TCRdb's copy has only in-frame clones and lacks some. The table includes approximately 130,000 clones, roughly 79% detected once. Sequenced sample: PBMCs. The receptor set was obtained from a man aged 25-40 years in good health and CMV-seronegative.

The V and J genes are TRBV6-1 and TRBJ2-7, with 9 bases matching TRBD2. The junction had 10 bases not matched to a gene; V was cut back by 6 bases and J by 4 bases. This CDR3 is built from 15 residues. The V gene's germline CDR1 is MNHNS and CDR2 SASEGT. The CDR3 sequence: CASRVAGTSSYEQYF. The CDR3 region has the DNA TGTGCCAGCAGGGTAGCGGGGACTAGCAGTTACGAGCAGTACTTC.

J is TRBJ2-2 and V is TRBV13, with 10 nucleotides matching TRBD2. The CDR3 has 15 residues. Germline CDR1 and CDR2: PRHDT and FYEKMQ (reference sequence). The V gene end was trimmed by 5 bases and the J gene end by 4 bases; junction bases not matched to a gene: 4. CDR3 coding DNA: TGTGCCAGCAGCCTAGCGGGAGTTCCCACCGGGGAGCTGTTTTTT. The encoded protein is CASSLAGVPTGELFF.

This clone occurred a few times. The V gene is TRBV7-3, the J gene TRBJ2-1; the D gene is possibly TRBD1 (6 bases). CDR1 is SGHTA, CDR2 FQGTGA, per germline. This CDR3 region has 15 residues. V lost 2 bases and J lost 7, with 15 bases in between. The CDR3 bases are TGTGCCAGCAGCTTAGGGTCCGACAGGTCGAATGAGCAGTTCTTC. It encodes CASSLGSDRSNEQFF.

The chain carries TRBV5-8 and TRBJ1-1; 9 positions match TRBD1. Per germline, CDR1 SGHTS and CDR2 YDEGEE. V shed 1 base and J 10 bases; nucleotides not matched to a gene: 11. The CDR3 loop spans 15 amino acids. The CDR3 region is CASSLRDLQGARAFF. The CDR3 DNA is TGTGCCAGCAGCTTGCGGGACTTACAGGGGGCGCGAGCTTTCTTT. The variable domain in full, completed from reference TRBV5-8 and TRBJ1-1, reads EAGVTQSPTHLIKTRGQQATLRCSPISGHTSVYWYQQALGLGLQFLLWYDEGEERNRGNFPPRFSGRQFPNYSSELNVNALELEDSALYLCASSLRDLQGARAFFGQGTRLTVV.

As regards this clone: Germline and junction disagree at one end, which may indicate a read error. The gene calls are TRBV19 and TRBJ1-5, with no clear D. The CDR3 covers 12 residues. Germline V CDR1 and CDR2: LNHDA, SQIVND (reference sequence). For the CDR3, the DNA is TGTGCCAGTAGTCGTCGGGATCAGCCTCAGCATTTT. Translated: CASSRRDQPQHF.

This clone was picked up a small number of times. The V call is TRBV13, the J call TRBJ2-7; 8 nucleotides align to TRBD1. The CDR3 totals 14 residues. Germline V gene data show CDR1 as PRHDT and CDR2 as FYEKMQ (reference sequence). V gave up 5 bases and J gave up 5 bases; unmatched junction bases: 8. CDR3 protein: CASSKGDRYNEQYF. CDR3 coding DNA: TGTGCCAGCAGCAAAGGGGACAGGTACAACGAGCAGTACTTC.

The chain links TRBV30 to TRBJ2-3; 7 bases are a match to TRBD2. The V segment lost 6 bases and the J segment 5 bases; nucleotides outside the gene matches: 8. CDR1 and CDR2 from the germline V gene are GTSNPN and SVGIG (reference sequence). The CDR3 loop spans 13 amino acids. CDR3 bases: TGTGCCTGCCCGGGACTACCAGGAGATACGCAGTATTTT. Translating gives CACPGLPGDTQYF. The full variable domain, its missing parts supplied by reference TRBV30 and TRBJ2-3, is SQTIHQWPATLVQPVGSPLSLECTVEGTSNPNLYWYRQAAGRGLQLLFYSVGIGQISSEVPQNLSASRPQDRQFILSSKKLLLSDSGFYLCACPGLPGDTQYFGPGTRLTVL.

The chain uses TRBV20-1 and TRBJ1-4; D is undetermined. The CDR3 has 11 amino acids. CDR1 is DFQATT, CDR2 SNEGSKA, per germline (reference sequence). Trimming stripped 5 bases from V and 5 bases from J, with 6 bases between. CDR3 bases: TGCAGTGCTGACGGGAATGAAAAACTGTTTTTT. Protein sequence: CSADGNEKLFF.

With regard to this clone: This likely comes from a read error, as the CDR3 has no conserved phenylalanine or tryptophan at its end. The chain couples TRBV7-9 to TRBJ2-3, with 7 positions matching TRBD2. V lost 1 base and J lost 4; bases outside the gene matches: 8. Germline V gene sequence: CDR1 SEHNR, CDR2 FQNEAQ (reference sequence). This CDR3 is 16 amino acids long. CDR3 in DNA: TGTGCCAGCAGCTTAGTTGGGCGGGAGAACTCAGATACGCAGTATGTT. It yields the protein CASSLVGRENSDTQYV.

A few counts support this clone. The V call is TRBV30, the J call TRBJ2-2, with D possibly TRBD2 on 6 matching bases. The CDR3 is 15 amino acids. V lost 2 bases and J lost 6, with 16 bases in between. Germline V gene data show CDR1 as GTSNPN and CDR2 as SVGIG (reference sequence). The CDR3 DNA reads as TGTGCCTGGAGTCCAAAAGGGAGGCTCCCCGGGGAGCTGTTTTTT. Its protein product is CAWSPKGRLPGELFF.

The chain recombines TRBV27 with TRBJ2-7; 9 nucleotides match TRBD2. V shed 2 bases and J 4 bases; nucleotides not matched to a gene: 12. The CDR3 loop spans 17 amino acids. Germline V lookup: CDR1 MNHEY, CDR2 SMNVEV (reference sequence). As DNA, the CDR3 is TGTGCCAGCAGTTTAGGAGCCCAACTAGCGGGCGGATACGAGCAGTACTTC. This encodes CASSLGAQLAGGYEQYF.

V gene TRBV7-2 combines with J gene TRBJ1-1, with TRBD1 as a possible D gene (5 bases). Germline V CDR1 and CDR2: SGHTA, FQGNSA. V shed 4 bases and J shed 10 bases, with 19 bases lying between them. The CDR3 runs to 14 residues. Here the CDR3 DNA reads TGTGCCAGCAGCTCAGGATGGGGGAGGAATGGAGCTTTCTTT. Translating gives CASSSGWGRNGAFF. The complete variable domain, with remaining parts taken from reference TRBV7-2 and TRBJ1-1, reads GAGVSQSPSNKVTEKGKDVELRCDPISGHTALYWYRQSLGQGLEFLIYFQGNSAPDKSGLPSDRFSAERTGGSVSTLTIQRTQQEDSAVYLCASSSGWGRNGAFFGQGTRLTVV.

This clone has only a few counts. The V call is TRBV10-3, the J call TRBJ1-5; D perhaps matches TRBD1 (5 bases). The V end was cut by 1 base, the J end by 13 bases, with 14 bases between. Germline CDR1 and CDR2: ENHRY and SYGVKD. The CDR3 is made up of 13 amino acids. CDR3 sequence (DNA): TGTGCCATCAGTGAGTGGGAGGGACGAACGCAGCATTTT. Translating it yields CAISEWEGRTQHF.

This chain joins TRBV29-1 and TRBJ2-1; TRBD2 matches 7 bases. Germline-derived CDR1 and CDR2 are SQVTM and ANQGSEA. V dropped 3 bases and J dropped 8; count of bases not matched to a gene: 4. This CDR3 spans 12 amino acids. CDR3 in DNA: TGCAGCGTTGATGGTGGGAGGGATGAGCAGTTCTTC. It yields the protein CSVDGGRDEQFF.

This chain uses TRBV5-6 with TRBJ2-7; perhaps TRBD1 as D (5 bases). CDR1 SGHDT and CDR2 YYEEEE come from the germline V gene. The CDR3 extends over 17 amino acids. V shed 5 bases and J shed 3 bases, with 24 bases lying between them. CDR3 sequence (DNA): TGTGCCAGCAGTCTATTCAGGGTTTCTACTGTTTTCTACGAGCAGTACTTC. Translating it yields CASSLFRVSTVFYEQYF.

The gene calls are TRBV6-1 and TRBJ2-7; tentatively, D is TRBD1 (5 bases). Germline V gene sequence: CDR1 MNHNS, CDR2 SASEGT. CDR3 length: 15 amino acids. V shed 5 bases and J shed 2 bases, with 16 bases lying between them. In DNA form, the CDR3 reads TGTGCCAGCAGTAATCTCATGGGGCCGCCCTACGAGCAGTACTTC. Translating gives CASSNLMGPPYEQYF.

The CDR3 DNA is TGTGCCAGCAGTTCGCCTCCAGAACTGTTTTTT. Amino acid sequence: CASSSPPELFF. This chain links TRBV28 with TRBJ1-4, with D unresolved. V was pared by 4 bases and J by 12 bases, with 9 bases between. Looked up from germline, CDR1 is MDHEN and CDR2 is SYDVKM. CDR3 length: 11 residues.

This chain joins TRBV4-1 and TRBJ2-5, with a weak D call TRBD1 (6 bases). Trimming left V 4 bases short and J 5 bases short, with 14 bases between. The CDR3 spans 14 residues. Germline CDR1 is MGHRA and CDR2 is YSYEKL. The CDR3 bases are TGCGCCAGCAGCCTCACCAGGGGTCGGGAGACCCAGTACTTC. Protein: CASSLTRGRETQYF.

This CDR3 reads CASSLEGFVDEQFF. In nucleotides, the CDR3 is TGCGCCAGCAGCTTGGAGGGGTTCGTGGATGAGCAGTTCTTC. This sequence joins TRBV5-1 and TRBJ2-1; a possible D gene is TRBD1 (5 bases). Germline V gene data show CDR1 as SGHRS and CDR2 as YFSETQ. V was clipped by 0 bases and J by 8 bases, with 12 bases between them. The CDR3 extends over 14 amino acids. Full variable domain (missing parts from reference TRBV5-1 and TRBJ2-1): KAGVTQTPRYLIKTRGQQVTLSCSPISGHRSVSWYQQTPGQGLQFLFEYFSETQRNKGNFPGRFSGRQFSNSRSEMNVSTLELGDSALYLCASSLEGFVDEQFFGPGTRLTVL.

V and J are TRBV13 and TRBJ2-1, with 9 positions matching TRBD2. The CDR3 runs to 15 residues. Losses at the gene ends were 7 bases for V and 4 bases for J; bases not matched to a gene: 8. The germline V gene encodes CDR1 PRHDT and CDR2 FYEKMQ (reference sequence). In DNA form, the CDR3 reads TGTGCCAGCACCATCGGACTAGCGCTGTACAATGAGCAGTTCTTC. Translation: CASTIGLALYNEQFF.

This chain joins TRBV5-1 and TRBJ2-2, with 9 bases fitting TRBD1. V trimming: 3 bases; J trimming: 9 bases; junction bases outside the gene matches: 12. From germline, CDR1 is SGHRS and CDR2 YFSETQ. The CDR3 length is 16 residues. The CDR3 protein is CASSWGTGTVLRELFF. DNA of the CDR3: TGCGCCAGCAGCTGGGGGACAGGGACAGTCCTCAGGGAGCTGTTTTTT.

The CDR3 bases are TGTGCCAGCAGCCCGACAGGGGGATTAAACTATGGCTACACCTTC. It yields the protein CASSPTGGLNYGYTF. This chain uses TRBV6-5 with TRBJ1-2; 9 bases map to TRBD1. Trimming removed 6 bases from V and 2 bases from J; junction bases left unmatched: 7. The germline CDR1 and CDR2 sequences are MNHEY and SVGAGI. The CDR3 consists of 15 residues.

This sequence joins TRBV25-1 and TRBJ2-7; the match to TRBD1 covers 8 bases. Germline CDR1 reads MGHDK; CDR2 reads SYGVNS. V was clipped by 4 bases and J by 3 bases; unmatched bases: 14. The CDR3 sequence is 17 residues long. The chain's CDR3 is CASSAGQGQKSLYEQYF. DNA for the CDR3: TGTGCCAGCAGTGCCGGACAGGGTCAAAAGTCCCTCTACGAGCAGTACTTC.

The chain combines TRBV7-2 with TRBJ2-7; TRBD2 is a possible D gene (5 bases). Germline CDR1 reads SGHTA; CDR2 reads FQGNSA. The CDR3 length is 14 residues. Trimming cost V 0 bases and J 4 bases, with 10 bases left between them. The CDR3 is CASSLAERDYEQYF. The CDR3 coding sequence is TGTGCCAGCAGCTTAGCGGAACGGGATTACGAGCAGTACTTC.

The chain employs TRBV27 and TRBJ2-1; D might be TRBD1 (6 bases). Germline lookup yields CDR1 MNHEY and CDR2 SMNVEV (reference sequence). This CDR3 is 15 amino acids long. V was trimmed by 5 bases and J by 0 bases, leaving 11 bases between them. CDR3 DNA sequence: TGTGCCAGCAGTATACAGGGAAACTCCTACAATGAGCAGTTCTTC. Its protein product is CASSIQGNSYNEQFF.

The rearrangement uses TRBV7-2 and TRBJ1-5; possible D gene TRBD1, 5 bases. This CDR3 has 15 residues. Germline CDR1 and CDR2: SGHTA and FQGNSA. V was pared by 1 base and J by 3 bases, with 10 bases between. Here the CDR3 DNA reads TGTGCCAGCAGCTTAGGGAGGGACTTCAATCAGCCCCAGCATTTT. This codes for CASSLGRDFNQPQHF.